This T cell receptor (beta chain) was identified in a study of shared clonotypes between healthy human individuals. V lost 6 bases, J lost 4 bases, and 13 bases lay in between. The CDR3 runs to 13 residues. Germline-derived CDR1 and CDR2 are SGHRS and YFSETQ. The study's findings and limits: There were few donors, and this limited the genetic and exposure-history diversity represented.

Here immunoSEQ multiplex PCR was the method, and the copy in TCRdb shows in-frame clones only, minus some. Among hundreds of thousands of clones listed, around four fifths were seen once. This clone was recorded a few times. Antigen: not known. This receptor was taken from a woman in her 30s in good health. Sequencing was done on a sample of memory CD4+ T cells sorted from blood. The subset is: CD45RA-negative fraction. The rearrangement uses TRBV5-1 and TRBJ2-5; D possibly corresponds to TRBD2 (6 bases). In DNA, the CDR3 is TGCGCCAGCAAAACCGGGAGCACAGAGACCCAGTACTTC. This codes for CASKTGSTETQYF.